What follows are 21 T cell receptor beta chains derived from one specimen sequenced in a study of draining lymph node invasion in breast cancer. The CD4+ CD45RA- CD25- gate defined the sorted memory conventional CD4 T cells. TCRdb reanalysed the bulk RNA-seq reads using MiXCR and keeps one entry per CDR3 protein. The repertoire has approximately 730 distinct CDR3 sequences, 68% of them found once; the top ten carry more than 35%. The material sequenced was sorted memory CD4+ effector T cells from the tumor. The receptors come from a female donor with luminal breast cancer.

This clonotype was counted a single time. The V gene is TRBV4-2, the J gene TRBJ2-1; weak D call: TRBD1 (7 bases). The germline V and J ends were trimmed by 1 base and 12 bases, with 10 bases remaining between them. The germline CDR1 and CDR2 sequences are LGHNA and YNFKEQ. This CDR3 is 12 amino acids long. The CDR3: CASSQGGDRQFF. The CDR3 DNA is TGTGCCAGCAGCCAAGGGGGGGACAGGCAGTTCTTC.

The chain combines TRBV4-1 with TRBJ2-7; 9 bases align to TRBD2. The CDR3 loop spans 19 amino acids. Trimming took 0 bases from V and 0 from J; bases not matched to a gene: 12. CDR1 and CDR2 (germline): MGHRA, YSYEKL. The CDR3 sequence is CASSQDPTSGSPSSYEQYF. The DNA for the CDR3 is TGCGCCAGCAGCCAAGATCCCACTAGCGGGTCCCCGAGCTCCTACGAGCAGTACTTC.

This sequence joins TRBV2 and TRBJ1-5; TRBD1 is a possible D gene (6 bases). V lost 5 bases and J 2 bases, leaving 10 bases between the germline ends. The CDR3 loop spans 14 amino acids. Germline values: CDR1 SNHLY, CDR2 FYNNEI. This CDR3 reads CASSRGGGNQPQHF. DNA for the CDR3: TGTGCCAGCAGTCGAGGGGGTGGCAATCAGCCCCAGCATTTT.

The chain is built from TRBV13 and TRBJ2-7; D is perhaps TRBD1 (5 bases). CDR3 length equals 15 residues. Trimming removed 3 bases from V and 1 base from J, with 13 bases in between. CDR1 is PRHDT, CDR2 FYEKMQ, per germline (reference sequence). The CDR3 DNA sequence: TGTGCCAGCAGCTTCAATAGGGGCGGTTCCTACGAGCAGTACTTC. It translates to CASSFNRGGSYEQYF.

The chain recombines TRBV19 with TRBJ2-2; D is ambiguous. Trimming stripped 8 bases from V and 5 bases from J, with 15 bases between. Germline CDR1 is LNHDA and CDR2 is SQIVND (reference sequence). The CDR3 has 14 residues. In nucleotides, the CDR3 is TGTGCCAGTTCTTCCCAAATCGCTACCGGGGAGCTGTTTTTT. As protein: CASSSQIATGELFF. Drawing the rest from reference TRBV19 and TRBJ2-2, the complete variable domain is DGGITQSPKYLFRKEGQNVTLSCEQNLNHDAMYWYRQDPGQGLRLIYYSQIVNDFQKGDIAEGYSVSREKKESFPLTVTSAQKNPTAFYLCASSSQIATGELFFGEGSRLTVL.

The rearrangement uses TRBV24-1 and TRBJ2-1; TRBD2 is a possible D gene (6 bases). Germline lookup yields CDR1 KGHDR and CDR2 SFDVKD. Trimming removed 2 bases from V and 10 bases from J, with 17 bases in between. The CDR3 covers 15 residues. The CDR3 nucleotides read TGTGCCACCAGTGATTGGGGGGTCTCCGGCGGAGAGCAGTTCTTC. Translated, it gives CATSDWGVSGGEQFF.

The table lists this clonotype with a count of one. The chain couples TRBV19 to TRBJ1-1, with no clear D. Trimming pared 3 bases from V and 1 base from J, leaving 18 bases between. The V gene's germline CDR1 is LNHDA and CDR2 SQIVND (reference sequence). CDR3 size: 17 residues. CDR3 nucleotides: TGTGCCAGTAGTATCCGGACCCCAGGACGGACGAACACTGAAGCTTTCTTT. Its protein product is CASSIRTPGRTNTEAFF.

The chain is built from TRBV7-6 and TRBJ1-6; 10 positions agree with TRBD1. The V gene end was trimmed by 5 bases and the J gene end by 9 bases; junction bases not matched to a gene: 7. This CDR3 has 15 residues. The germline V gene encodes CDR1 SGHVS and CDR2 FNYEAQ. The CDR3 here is CASSQGQGVTSPLHF. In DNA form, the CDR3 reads TGTGCCAGCAGCCAAGGACAGGGGGTTACTTCACCCCTCCACTTT.

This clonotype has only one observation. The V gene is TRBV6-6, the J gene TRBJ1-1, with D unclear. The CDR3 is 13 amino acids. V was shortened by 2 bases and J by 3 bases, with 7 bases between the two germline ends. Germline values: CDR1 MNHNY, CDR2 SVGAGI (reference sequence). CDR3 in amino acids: CASSYIYDTEAFF. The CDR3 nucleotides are TGTGCCAGCAGTTACATCTACGACACTGAAGCTTTCTTT.

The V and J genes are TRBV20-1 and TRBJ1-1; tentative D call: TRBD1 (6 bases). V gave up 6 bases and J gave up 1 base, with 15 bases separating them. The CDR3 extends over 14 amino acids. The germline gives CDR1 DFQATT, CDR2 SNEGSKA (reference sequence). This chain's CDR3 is CSARKTGENTEAFF. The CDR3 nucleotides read TGCAGTGCCAGGAAGACAGGAGAGAACACTGAAGCTTTCTTT.

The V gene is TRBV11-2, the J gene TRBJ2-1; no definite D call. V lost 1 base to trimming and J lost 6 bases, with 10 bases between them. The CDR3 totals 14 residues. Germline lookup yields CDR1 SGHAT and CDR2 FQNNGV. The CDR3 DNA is TGTGCCAGCAGCTTAGTAGATAGTTCCAATGAGCAGTTCTTC. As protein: CASSLVDSSNEQFF.

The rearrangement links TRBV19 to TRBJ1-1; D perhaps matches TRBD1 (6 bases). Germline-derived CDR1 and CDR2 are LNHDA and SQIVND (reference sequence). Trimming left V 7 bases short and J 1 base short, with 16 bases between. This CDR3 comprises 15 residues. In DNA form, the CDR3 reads TGTGCCAGTAAAGCCGGGGGGCCAACGAACACTGAAGCTTTCTTT. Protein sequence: CASKAGGPTNTEAFF. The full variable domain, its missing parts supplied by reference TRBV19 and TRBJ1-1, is DGGITQSPKYLFRKEGQNVTLSCEQNLNHDAMYWYRQDPGQGLRLIYYSQIVNDFQKGDIAEGYSVSREKKESFPLTVTSAQKNPTAFYLCASKAGGPTNTEAFFGQGTRLTVV.

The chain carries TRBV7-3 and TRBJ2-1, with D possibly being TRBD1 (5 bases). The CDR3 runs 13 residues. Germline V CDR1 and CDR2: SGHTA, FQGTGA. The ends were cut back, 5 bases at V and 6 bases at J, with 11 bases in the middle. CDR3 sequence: CASSDGALNEQFF. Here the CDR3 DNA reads TGTGCCAGCAGCGATGGGGCCCTCAATGAGCAGTTCTTC.

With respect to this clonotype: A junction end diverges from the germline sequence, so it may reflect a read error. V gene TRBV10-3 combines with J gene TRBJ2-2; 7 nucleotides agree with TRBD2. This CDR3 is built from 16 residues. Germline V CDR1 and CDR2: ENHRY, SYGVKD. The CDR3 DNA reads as TGTGCCATCAGTGAGTTTGCGGGGGTTAACACCGGGGGGCTGTTTTTT. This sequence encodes CAISEFAGVNTGGLFF.

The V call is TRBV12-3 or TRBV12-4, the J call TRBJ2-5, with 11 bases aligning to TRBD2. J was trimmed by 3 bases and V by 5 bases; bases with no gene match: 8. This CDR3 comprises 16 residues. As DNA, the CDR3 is TGTGCCAGCAGTCCGTACGGGACTAGCGGTAAAGAGACCCAGTACTTC. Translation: CASSPYGTSGKETQYF.

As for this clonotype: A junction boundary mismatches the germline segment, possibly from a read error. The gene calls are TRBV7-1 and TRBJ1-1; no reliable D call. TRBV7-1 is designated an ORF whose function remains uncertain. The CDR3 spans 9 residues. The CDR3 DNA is TGTGCCAGCAGCTCCCTGCACCGTTTT. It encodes CASSSLHRF.

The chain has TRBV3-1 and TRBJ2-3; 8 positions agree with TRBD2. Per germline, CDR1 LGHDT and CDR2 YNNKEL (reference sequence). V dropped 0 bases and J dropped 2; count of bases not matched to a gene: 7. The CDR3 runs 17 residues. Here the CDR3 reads CASSQDLAGGYTDTQYF. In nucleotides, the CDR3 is TGTGCCAGCAGCCAAGATCTCGCGGGGGGCTACACAGATACGCAGTATTTT.

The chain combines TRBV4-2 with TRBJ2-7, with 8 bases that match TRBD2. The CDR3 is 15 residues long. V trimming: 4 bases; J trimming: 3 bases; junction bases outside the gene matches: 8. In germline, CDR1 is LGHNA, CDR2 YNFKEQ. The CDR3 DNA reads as TGTGCCAGCAGCCCAACAGCGGGAGACCTCTACGAGCAGTACTTC. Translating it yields CASSPTAGDLYEQYF.

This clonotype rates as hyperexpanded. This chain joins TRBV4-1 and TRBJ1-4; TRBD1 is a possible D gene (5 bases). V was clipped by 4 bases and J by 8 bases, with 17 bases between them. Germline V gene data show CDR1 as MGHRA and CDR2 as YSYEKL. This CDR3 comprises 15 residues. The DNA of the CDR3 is TGCGCCAGCAGCCGTGGGTCCCGGGAGGGGGAAAAACTGTTTTTT. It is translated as CASSRGSREGEKLFF.

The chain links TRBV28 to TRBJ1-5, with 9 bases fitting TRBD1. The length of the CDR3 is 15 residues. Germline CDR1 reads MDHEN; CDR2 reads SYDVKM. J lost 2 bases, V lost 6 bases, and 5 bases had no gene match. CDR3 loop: CASRTGGSGNQPQHF. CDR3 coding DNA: TGTGCCAGCAGAACAGGGGGCTCGGGCAATCAGCCCCAGCATTTT.

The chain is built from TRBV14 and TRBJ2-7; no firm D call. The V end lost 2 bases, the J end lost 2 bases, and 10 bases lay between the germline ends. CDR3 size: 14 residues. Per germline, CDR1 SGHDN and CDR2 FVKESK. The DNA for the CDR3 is TGTGCCAGCAGCCAAAAGTCCCACCCCTACGAGCAGTACTTC. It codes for CASSQKSHPYEQYF.